These 21 T cell receptor beta chains originate from one sample sequenced in a study of T cells in Graves' hyperthyroidism and ophthalmopathy. There were TCR beta CDR3 regions amplified from RNA transcripts. First-round RT-PCR targeting the TCR CDR3 was performed with the HTBI primer set. TCRdb reprocessed the multiplex PCR reads with MiXCR, giving one entry per CDR3 protein. Of about 530,000 distinct CDR3 sequences listed, approximately 17% were seen once; the top ten hold 17%. Sequenced material: blood. Receptors originate from a woman aged 18-29 years with Graves' ophthalmopathy.

This clonotype was detected only a few times. The chain recombines TRBV19 with TRBJ2-5; a possible D gene is TRBD1 (5 bases). CDR1 and CDR2 from the germline V gene are LNHDA and SQIVND (reference sequence). This CDR3 contains 14 residues. Trimming took 3 bases from V and 8 from J, leaving 16 bases between them. As DNA, the CDR3 is TGTGCCAGTAGTATTGGGCAGGGCCCGGTAACCCAGTACTTC. Its protein product is CASSIGQGPVTQYF.

This clonotype was observed many times. This chain links TRBV12-3 or TRBV12-4 with TRBJ1-2, with 7 bases that match TRBD1. The length of the CDR3 is 14 residues. With 6 bases clipped from V and 8 bases from J, the junction kept 12 bases outside the gene matches. This chain's CDR3 is CASSSATGVEGYTF. The CDR3 coding sequence is TGTGCCAGCAGCTCAGCTACAGGGGTCGAAGGCTACACCTTC.

The chain is built from TRBV27 and TRBJ1-1; 8 bases are a match to TRBD1. J lost 2 bases, V lost 7 bases, and 9 bases had no gene match. This CDR3 has 15 residues. The germline V gene has CDR1 MNHEY and CDR2 SMNVEV (reference sequence). Written as DNA, the CDR3 is TGTGCCAGCATTCCCAGGACAGGGCCCAACACTGAAGCTTTCTTT. It yields the protein CASIPRTGPNTEAFF.

This clonotype was found many times. This rearrangement joins TRBV30 to TRBJ1-1; D possibly corresponds to TRBD1 (5 bases). Looked up from germline, CDR1 is GTSNPN and CDR2 is SVGIG (reference sequence). V lost 5 bases and J 1 base, leaving 14 bases between the germline ends. There are 14 residues in the CDR3. The CDR3 bases are TGTGCCTGGGTGGCTCGGGGCACGAACACTGAAGCTTTCTTT. It is translated as CAWVARGTNTEAFF.

This clonotype showed up many times. The V and J genes are TRBV20-1 and TRBJ1-5; D remains unclear. In germline, CDR1 is DFQATT, CDR2 SNEGSKA (reference sequence). Deletions cut 2 bases from V and 8 bases from J, with 16 bases between. This CDR3 has 14 residues. This chain's CDR3 is CSARTGGVGEPQHF. In DNA, the CDR3 is TGCAGTGCTAGAACTGGCGGGGTCGGTGAGCCCCAGCATTTT.

In this sample, this clonotype turned up many times. V and J are TRBV5-1 and TRBJ1-5, with 7 nucleotides matching TRBD1. J was trimmed by 4 bases and V by 0 bases; bases with no gene match: 13. The CDR3 covers 18 residues. The V gene's germline CDR1 is SGHRS and CDR2 YFSETQ. CDR3 nucleotide sequence: TGCGCCAGCAGCTTGGCCCCCCAGGGGAGGGGGCCGAATCAGCCCCAGCATTTT. Protein: CASSLAPQGRGPNQPQHF.

The sample holds many counts of this clonotype. This chain uses TRBV30 with TRBJ1-1, with D possibly matching TRBD1 (5 bases). This CDR3 is built from 15 residues. The V and J ends lost 2 bases and 0 bases respectively, with 13 bases between them. CDR1 is GTSNPN and CDR2 is SVGIG in the germline V gene (reference sequence). This chain's CDR3 is CAWSKAGTLNTEAFF. The CDR3 DNA reads as TGTGCCTGGAGTAAGGCCGGGACGTTGAACACTGAAGCTTTCTTT.

This rearrangement joins TRBV19 to TRBJ1-5, with D possibly being TRBD1 (6 bases). Between the trimmed V and J ends, which lost 4 bases and 2 bases, there was a span of 15 bases. This CDR3 is built from 16 residues. Looked up from germline, CDR1 is LNHDA and CDR2 is SQIVND (reference sequence). The CDR3 nucleotides are TGTGCCAGTAGTAATACAGGGCGAACGGGCAATCAGCCCCAGCATTTT. Translated: CASSNTGRTGNQPQHF.

This clonotype occurred a few times. This chain joins TRBV7-9 and TRBJ2-1; either TRBD1 or TRBD2 may fit D (5 bases each). CDR3 length: 18 amino acids. From germline, CDR1 is SEHNR and CDR2 FQNEAQ (reference sequence). V was clipped by 3 bases and J by 7 bases, with 25 bases between them. The CDR3 region has the DNA TGTGCCAGCAGCTTCTTTTTGTCGGACTCTAAGGGGATAAATGAGCAGTTCTTC. Amino acids: CASSFFLSDSKGINEQFF.

This clonotype was seen repeatedly, ten times or more. The V call is TRBV5-1, the J call TRBJ1-1; unclear D gene. Germline CDR1 and CDR2: SGHRS and YFSETQ. Deletions cut 4 bases from V and 1 base from J, with 11 bases between. The CDR3 has 14 residues. The CDR3 coding sequence is TGCGCCAGCAGCCTCGGGGAGGAGAACACTGAAGCTTTCTTT. This sequence encodes CASSLGEENTEAFF.

This clonotype was recorded many times. The chain is built from TRBV30 and TRBJ2-4; 14 bases line up with TRBD2. CDR1 is GTSNPN and CDR2 is SVGIG in the germline V gene (reference sequence). V lost 2 bases, J lost 6 bases, and 6 bases stayed unmatched. There are 16 residues in the CDR3. CDR3 DNA: TGTGCCTGGAGTCCACTGGGACTAGCGGGAGCAAACATTCAGTACTTC. Translation: CAWSPLGLAGANIQYF.

V and J are TRBV14 and TRBJ2-7; weak D call: TRBD2 (5 bases). With 2 bases removed from V and 3 bases from J, the gap between germline ends came to 8 bases. The CDR3 spans 13 residues. Germline CDR1 and CDR2: SGHDN and FVKESK. The chain's CDR3 is CASSQYGGYEQYF. CDR3 nucleotide sequence: TGTGCCAGCAGCCAATACGGAGGCTACGAGCAGTACTTC.

There are many counts of this clonotype. The V and J genes are TRBV5-1 and TRBJ1-1; 7 bases line up with TRBD1. The CDR3 sequence is 17 residues long. The germline V gene encodes CDR1 SGHRS and CDR2 YFSETQ. V shed 2 bases, J shed 3 bases, and the junction held 13 bases outside the gene matches. CDR3 residues: CASSLQGMGSWDTEAFF. The DNA of the CDR3 is TGCGCCAGCAGCTTACAGGGGATGGGGTCCTGGGACACTGAAGCTTTCTTT.

The table lists this clonotype with many counts. The rearrangement links TRBV11-3 to TRBJ2-1; perhaps D is TRBD1 or TRBD2 (6 bases each). The V gene's germline CDR1 is SGHNT and CDR2 YENEEA. The CDR3 has 13 amino acids. Deletions cut 10 bases from V and 6 bases from J, with 16 bases between. This CDR3 reads CATQEGEGNEQFF. The CDR3 DNA follows: TGTGCCACCCAGGAGGGGGAAGGCAATGAGCAGTTCTTC.

This clonotype has ten or more counts. V and J are TRBV27 and TRBJ2-4; 9 bases match TRBD1. Germline V gene lookup returns CDR1 MNHEY and CDR2 SMNVEV (reference sequence). CDR3 length equals 16 residues. V shed 4 bases and J 0 bases; nucleotides not matched to a gene: 4. DNA for the CDR3: TGTGCCAGCAGTTCGGGACAGGGATTAGCCAAAAACATTCAGTACTTC. Residues: CASSSGQGLAKNIQYF.

This clonotype was seen at least ten times. V and J are TRBV28 and TRBJ1-6, with 8 bases lining up with TRBD1. V lost 5 bases, J lost 5 bases, and 5 bases stayed unmatched. The CDR3 extends over 15 amino acids. In germline, CDR1 is MDHEN, CDR2 SYDVKM. The CDR3 DNA follows: TGTGCCAGCAGTCCCATGGACAGGGATAATTCACCCCTCCACTTT. It encodes CASSPMDRDNSPLHF. Looking up the rest from reference TRBV28 and TRBJ1-6 gives the full variable domain: DVKVTQSSRYLVKRTGEKVFLECVQDMDHENMFWYRQDPGLGLRLIYFSYDVKMKEKGDIPEGYSVSREKKERFSLILESASTNQTSMYLCASSPMDRDNSPLHFGNGTRLTVT.

In this sample, this clonotype turned up many times. The V gene is TRBV28, the J gene TRBJ1-2; unclear D gene. CDR1 and CDR2 (germline): MDHEN, SYDVKM. V dropped 4 bases and J dropped 3 bases, with 9 bases sitting between them. The CDR3 has 13 residues. The chain's CDR3 is CASSSRRDYGYTF. In DNA, the CDR3 is TGTGCCAGCAGTTCTCGCCGGGACTATGGCTACACCTTC.

The genes are TRBV5-1 and TRBJ2-5; the D gene is possibly TRBD2 (6 bases). V was cut by 5 bases and J by 1 base, with 9 bases left in between. This CDR3 has 13 amino acids. The germline V gene has CDR1 SGHRS and CDR2 YFSETQ. CDR3 in DNA: TGCGCCAGCAGAGGAGGGGCCCAAGAGACCCAGTACTTC. This codes for CASRGGAQETQYF. The variable domain in full, with the rest retrieved from reference TRBV5-1 and TRBJ2-5, is KAGVTQTPRYLIKTRGQQVTLSCSPISGHRSVSWYQQTPGQGLQFLFEYFSETQRNKGNFPGRFSGRQFSNSRSEMNVSTLELGDSALYLCASRGGAQETQYFGPGTRLLVL.

There are many counts of this clonotype. The chain is built from TRBV28 and TRBJ2-6; D is uncertain. Trimming stripped 7 bases from V and 4 bases from J, with 11 bases between. Germline V gene data show CDR1 as MDHEN and CDR2 as SYDVKM. The CDR3 is 14 amino acids. Here the CDR3 DNA reads TGTGCCAGCACACGAACGGGCGGGGCCAACGTCCTGACTTTC. Translated: CASTRTGGANVLTF. The full variable domain, in which reference TRBV28 and TRBJ2-6 provide the parts outside the CDR3, is DVKVTQSSRYLVKRTGEKVFLECVQDMDHENMFWYRQDPGLGLRLIYFSYDVKMKEKGDIPEGYSVSREKKERFSLILESASTNQTSMYLCASTRTGGANVLTFGAGSRLTVL.

V is TRBV6-1 and J is TRBJ2-1; 8 nucleotides line up with TRBD1. In germline, CDR1 is MNHNS, CDR2 SASEGT. This CDR3 is 17 amino acids long. The V gene end was trimmed by 5 bases and the J gene end by 5 bases; junction bases not matched to a gene: 14. The CDR3 nucleotides read TGTGCCAGCAGTAAGCCAACAGGGGGAGAGAGAAACAATGAGCAGTTCTTC. It yields the protein CASSKPTGGERNNEQFF.

This clonotype was counted many times. V gene TRBV2 combines with J gene TRBJ2-3; 7 bases line up with TRBD2. In germline, CDR1 is SNHLY, CDR2 FYNNEI. The CDR3 runs 14 residues. V lost 1 base to trimming and J lost 5 bases; unmatched junction nucleotides: 3. In DNA, the CDR3 is TGTGCCAGCAGTGAAGAAGGACTAGTAGATACGCAGTATTTT. The encoded protein is CASSEEGLVDTQYF.